These 29 T cell receptor beta chains came from one sample sequenced in a study of Tregs in tolerant kidney transplant recipients. Data came from immunoSEQ multiplex PCR; TCRdb stores just in-frame clones and leaves some out. The sample holds 55,000 to 80,000 clones, more than 95% seen once. The sequenced sample was Tregs from blood, obtained before the transplant. Source of these receptors: a human donor who received a combined kidney and bone marrow transplant.

The V and J genes are TRBV5-1 and TRBJ1-2, with no clear D. This CDR3 is built from 13 residues. Trimming pared 1 base from V and 6 bases from J, leaving 10 bases between. Germline V CDR1 and CDR2: SGHRS, YFSETQ. DNA for the CDR3: TGCGCCAGCAGCTTGAGAAGGAGGAATGGCTACACCTTC. This encodes CASSLRRRNGYTF.

The rearrangement links TRBV30 to TRBJ2-5; perhaps TRBD2 as D (6 bases). V gave up 1 base and J gave up 2 bases, with 20 bases separating them. Germline lookup yields CDR1 GTSNPN and CDR2 SVGIG (reference sequence). This CDR3 contains 17 residues. The CDR3 coding sequence is TGTGCCTGGAGTGGGACTACACCCAGCGGCCCACAAGAGACCCAGTACTTC. It specifies CAWSGTTPSGPQETQYF.

V gene TRBV4-1 combines with J gene TRBJ2-5; 7 bases match TRBD1. CDR1 MGHRA and CDR2 YSYEKL come from the germline V gene. The CDR3 length is 15 residues. V gave up 4 bases and J gave up 4 bases; unmatched junction bases: 9. CDR3 bases: TGCGCCAGCAGCCCATTTACAGGGGTGCGAGAGACCCAGTACTTC. Encoded protein: CASSPFTGVRETQYF.

This clone was observed a handful of times. The chain uses TRBV7-8 and TRBJ1-2; D is possibly TRBD1 (5 bases). This CDR3 has 12 amino acids. Germline-derived CDR1 and CDR2 are SGHVS and FQNEAQ. V lost 4 bases and J 5 bases, leaving 8 bases between the germline ends. The CDR3 DNA reads as TGTGCCAGCAGCTCGGGGGGGTATGGCTACACCTTC. Amino acid sequence: CASSSGGYGYTF.

The chain joins TRBV11-2 to TRBJ2-3, with D possibly matching TRBD1 (6 bases). Between the trimmed V and J ends, which lost 5 bases and 6 bases, there was a span of 18 bases. This CDR3 region has 15 residues. Looked up from germline, CDR1 is SGHAT and CDR2 is FQNNGV. The chain's CDR3 is CASSPQGPPPDTQYF. The CDR3 region has the DNA TGTGCCAGCAGCCCCCAGGGGCCTCCTCCGGATACGCAGTATTTT.

The CDR3 here is CASSKGSGGAWETQYF. DNA of the CDR3: TGTGCCAGCAGCAAGGGGAGCGGGGGGGCCTGGGAGACCCAGTACTTC. The V and J genes are TRBV9 and TRBJ2-5; the match to TRBD2 covers 10 bases. The germline V gene has CDR1 SGDLS and CDR2 YYNGEE. This CDR3 has 16 amino acids. J was trimmed by 5 bases and V by 4 bases; bases with no gene match: 11. Looking up the rest from reference TRBV9 and TRBJ2-5 gives the full variable domain: DSGVTQTPKHLITATGQRVTLRCSPRSGDLSVYWYQQSLDQGLQFLIQYYNGEERAKGNILERFSAQQFPDLHSELNLSSLELGDSALYFCASSKGSGGAWETQYFGPGTRLLVL.

The table lists this clone with a few counts. The V and J genes are TRBV11-3 and TRBJ2-4; D may be TRBD2 (7 bases). The V end lost 0 bases, the J end lost 3 bases, and 15 bases lay between the germline ends. Per germline, CDR1 SGHNT and CDR2 YENEEA. The CDR3 is made up of 17 amino acids. CDR3 DNA sequence: TGTGCCAGCAGCTTAGAAGGGGGGGGAACCCTCAAAAACATTCAGTACTTC. It yields the protein CASSLEGGGTLKNIQYF.

The V call is TRBV5-4, the J call TRBJ2-5; D unresolved. Germline CDR1 is SGHNT and CDR2 is YYREEE (reference sequence). The CDR3 spans 14 residues. The germline V and J ends were trimmed by 4 bases and 2 bases, with 12 bases remaining between them. CDR3 loop: CASSPTDPQETQYF. CDR3 bases: TGTGCCAGCAGCCCTACAGATCCACAAGAGACCCAGTACTTC.

In DNA, the CDR3 is TGTGCCAGCAGTTTGTCGGGGTATTACACTGAAGCTTTCTTT. It codes for CASSLSGYYTEAFF. V gene TRBV27 combines with J gene TRBJ1-1; D not certain. Germline lookup yields CDR1 MNHEY and CDR2 SMNVEV (reference sequence). This CDR3 is built from 14 residues. V lost 3 bases and J 3 bases, leaving 11 bases between the germline ends.

V gene TRBV5-1 combines with J gene TRBJ1-2; TRBD1 is a possible D gene (6 bases). The germline V and J ends were trimmed by 1 base and 7 bases, with 14 bases remaining between them. Germline CDR1 and CDR2: SGHRS and YFSETQ. This CDR3 has 14 amino acids. The CDR3 DNA reads as TGCGCCAGCAGCTTGACCAGGGGCGAGGGTGGCTACACCTTC. As protein: CASSLTRGEGGYTF.

This chain joins TRBV7-9 and TRBJ2-7; the match to TRBD2 covers 16 bases. V shed 5 bases, J shed 6 bases, and the junction held 10 bases outside the gene matches. This CDR3 is 17 amino acids long. Germline values: CDR1 SEHNR, CDR2 FQNEAQ (reference sequence). The CDR3, as DNA: TGTGCCAGCAGCCAACCGGGACTAGCGGGGGGGCTTCCCGAGCAGTACTTC. This translates into CASSQPGLAGGLPEQYF.

DNA for the CDR3: TGTGCCAGCAGCCAAGGTGGACAGGCTTTCTTT. It translates to CASSQGGQAFF. This sequence joins TRBV14 and TRBJ1-1; D perhaps matches TRBD1 (6 bases). Germline V gives CDR1 SGHDN, CDR2 FVKESK. The CDR3 consists of 11 residues. The V gene lost 1 base and the J gene lost 11 bases, with 8 bases spanning the gap. The entire variable domain, with the rest obtained from reference TRBV14 and TRBJ1-1, is as follows: EAGVTQFPSHSVIEKGQTVTLRCDPISGHDNLYWYRRVMGKEIKFLLHFVKESKQDESGMPNNRFLAERTGGTYSTLKVQPAELEDSGVYFCASSQGGQAFFGQGTRLTVV.

The chain is built from TRBV6-4 and TRBJ1-6; D is perhaps TRBD1 (5 bases). The CDR3 sequence is 14 residues long. The V and J ends lost 2 bases and 7 bases respectively, with 9 bases between them. The germline CDR1 and CDR2 sequences are MRHNA and SNTAGT. CDR3 DNA: TGTGCCAGCAGTGACGACGGGGGAAATTCACCCCTCCACTTT. It specifies CASSDDGGNSPLHF.

The V call is TRBV5-6, the J call TRBJ1-1; 8 bases agree with TRBD1. This CDR3 has 15 amino acids. Germline V gene lookup returns CDR1 SGHDT and CDR2 YYEEEE. J was trimmed by 7 bases and V by 1 base; bases with no gene match: 9. CDR3 residues: CASSLRPIGQGEAFF. CDR3 sequence (DNA): TGTGCCAGCAGCTTGAGACCTATAGGACAGGGTGAAGCTTTCTTT. The full variable domain, rest sourced from reference TRBV5-6 and TRBJ1-1, is DAGVTQSPTHLIKTRGQQVTLRCSPKSGHDTVSWYQQALGQGPQFIFQYYEEEERQRGNFPDRFSGHQFPNYSSELNVNALLLGDSALYLCASSLRPIGQGEAFFGQGTRLTVV.

The rearrangement uses TRBV4-3 and TRBJ2-4; D is possibly TRBD1 (6 bases). This CDR3 spans 16 amino acids. CDR1 is LGHNA, CDR2 YSLEER, per germline. Trimming removed 2 bases at V and 1 base at J, with 12 bases between. The CDR3 DNA is TGCGCCAGCAGCCAACACAGGGTTGGGGCCAAAAACATTCAGTACTTC. Translated: CASSQHRVGAKNIQYF.

The chain combines TRBV5-1 with TRBJ2-4; D may be TRBD1 (6 bases). Between the trimmed V and J ends, which lost 4 bases and 13 bases, there was a span of 12 bases. Germline-derived CDR1 and CDR2 are SGHRS and YFSETQ. CDR3 length: 11 amino acids. The CDR3 region is CASSRDKVQYF. CDR3 in DNA: TGCGCCAGCAGCCGGGACAAAGTGCAGTACTTC.

The rearrangement joins TRBV15 to TRBJ1-2, with D maybe TRBD1 (6 bases). With 5 bases removed from V and 8 bases from J, the gap between germline ends came to 18 bases. Germline V gives CDR1 LNHNV, CDR2 YYDKDF (reference sequence). The CDR3 is 14 residues long. In nucleotides, the CDR3 is TGTGCCACCAGCCGAAGGGGGTCCACCTGGGGCTACACCTTC. Residues: CATSRRGSTWGYTF.

The chain has TRBV30 and TRBJ1-1; 9 bases are a match to TRBD1. V trimming: 5 bases; J trimming: 0 bases; junction bases outside the gene matches: 1. CDR3 length: 13 residues. Germline CDR1 is GTSNPN and CDR2 is SVGIG (reference sequence). The CDR3, as DNA: TGTGCCTGGGGGACAGGGATGAACACTGAAGCTTTCTTT. This codes for CAWGTGMNTEAFF. Drawing the rest from reference TRBV30 and TRBJ1-1, the complete variable domain is SQTIHQWPATLVQPVGSPLSLECTVEGTSNPNLYWYRQAAGRGLQLLFYSVGIGQISSEVPQNLSASRPQDRQFILSSKKLLLSDSGFYLCAWGTGMNTEAFFGQGTRLTVV.

The rearrangement joins TRBV7-2 to TRBJ2-7, with TRBD1 matching 10 bases. The trim removed 1 base at V and 6 bases at J, leaving 9 bases unmatched. The CDR3 is 16 amino acids. CDR1 and CDR2 (germline): SGHTA, FQGNSA. The CDR3 is CASSLVAATGGFEQYF. The CDR3 nucleotides are TGTGCCAGCAGCTTAGTTGCGGCGACAGGGGGCTTCGAGCAGTACTTC. Based on the CDR3 plus reference TRBV7-2 and TRBJ2-7, the full variable domain is GAGVSQSPSNKVTEKGKDVELRCDPISGHTALYWYRQSLGQGLEFLIYFQGNSAPDKSGLPSDRFSAERTGGSVSTLTIQRTQQEDSAVYLCASSLVAATGGFEQYFGPGTRLTVT.

The CDR3 reads CASSYSMRGIGYTF. In nucleotides, the CDR3 is TGTGCCAGCAGTTACTCGATGCGAGGGATCGGCTACACCTTC. The gene calls are TRBV6-5 and TRBJ1-2; no clear D gene. The CDR3 extends over 14 amino acids. Trimming left V 0 bases short and J 8 bases short, with 13 bases between. From germline, CDR1 is MNHEY and CDR2 SVGAGI.

The chain employs TRBV12-5 and TRBJ1-1, with D unresolved. In germline, CDR1 is LGHNT, CDR2 FRNRAP. V lost 6 bases to trimming and J lost 5 bases, with 13 bases between them. The CDR3 extends over 13 amino acids. The DNA of the CDR3 is TGTGCTAGTGGAACCCTAAGAGGAACTGAAGCTTTCTTT. This translates into CASGTLRGTEAFF.

J is TRBJ1-2 and V is TRBV7-9; TRBD1 aligns across 7 bases. J gave up 0 bases and V 0 bases, and 7 bases lay outside the gene matches. The CDR3 is made up of 17 amino acids. Looked up from germline, CDR1 is SEHNR and CDR2 is FQNEAQ (reference sequence). CDR3 in amino acids: CASSLAHGQVTNYGYTF. CDR3 nucleotide sequence: TGTGCCAGCAGCTTAGCGCACGGACAGGTTACTAACTATGGCTACACCTTC.

This clone has just one count. The chain links TRBV5-4 to TRBJ2-5; D possibly corresponds to TRBD2 (6 bases). V lost 0 bases to trimming and J lost 3 bases, with 12 bases between them. The CDR3 extends over 15 amino acids. Germline V CDR1 and CDR2: SGHNT, YYREEE (reference sequence). This CDR3 is CASSLGGASKETQYF. CDR3 nucleotide sequence: TGTGCCAGCAGCTTGGGCGGGGCCAGTAAAGAGACCCAGTACTTC.

This chain joins TRBV7-2 and TRBJ1-5; 7 nucleotides align to TRBD1. The germline CDR1 and CDR2 sequences are SGHTA and FQGNSA. The junction had 6 bases not matched to a gene; V was cut back by 6 bases and J by 4 bases. The CDR3 is made up of 14 amino acids. The CDR3 sequence: CASREGGRNQPQHF. The CDR3, as DNA: TGTGCCAGCAGGGAAGGGGGCCGGAATCAGCCCCAGCATTTT.

The CDR3 DNA follows: TGTGCCAGCAGCTGGGACAGGGGGTACGAGCAGTACTTC. This codes for CASSWDRGYEQYF. The chain has TRBV7-9 and TRBJ2-7; 11 bases are shared with TRBD1. The CDR3 is 13 residues long. Germline CDR1 and CDR2: SEHNR and FQNEAQ (reference sequence). Trimming removed 4 bases from V and 4 bases from J; junction bases left unmatched: 0.

J is TRBJ2-7 and V is TRBV6-1, with 7 bases aligning to TRBD1. J lost 3 bases, V lost 8 bases, and 10 bases had no gene match. The CDR3 length is 14 residues. The germline gives CDR1 MNHNS, CDR2 SASEGT. The CDR3 sequence is CASVGQNLFYEQYF. CDR3 coding DNA: TGTGCCAGCGTGGGACAGAACTTGTTCTACGAGCAGTACTTC.

The rearrangement joins TRBV29-1 to TRBJ2-7; 13 bases map to TRBD2. The CDR3 loop spans 13 amino acids. Germline CDR1 SQVTM, CDR2 ANQGSEA. The trim removed 6 bases at V and 3 bases at J, leaving 2 bases unmatched. The CDR3 reads CSVGLAGVYEQYF. CDR3 coding DNA: TGCAGCGTAGGACTAGCGGGAGTCTACGAGCAGTACTTC.

The rearrangement uses TRBV30 and TRBJ2-7; 8 nucleotides line up with TRBD1. Looked up from germline, CDR1 is GTSNPN and CDR2 is SVGIG (reference sequence). The V segment lost 0 bases and the J segment 4 bases; nucleotides outside the gene matches: 8. The CDR3 contains 15 residues. CDR3 amino acids: CAWSVSPTGEYEQYF. CDR3 DNA: TGTGCCTGGAGTGTATCCCCGACAGGGGAGTACGAGCAGTACTTC.

The CDR3 DNA sequence: TGTGCCAGCAGCCCCGGACATCCGAACACTGAAGCTTTCTTT. This translates into CASSPGHPNTEAFF. The rearrangement uses TRBV6-1 and TRBJ1-1, with D perhaps matching TRBD1 (5 bases). The germline V and J ends were trimmed by 6 bases and 1 base, with 12 bases remaining between them. Germline CDR1 and CDR2: MNHNS and SASEGT. The CDR3 totals 14 residues.